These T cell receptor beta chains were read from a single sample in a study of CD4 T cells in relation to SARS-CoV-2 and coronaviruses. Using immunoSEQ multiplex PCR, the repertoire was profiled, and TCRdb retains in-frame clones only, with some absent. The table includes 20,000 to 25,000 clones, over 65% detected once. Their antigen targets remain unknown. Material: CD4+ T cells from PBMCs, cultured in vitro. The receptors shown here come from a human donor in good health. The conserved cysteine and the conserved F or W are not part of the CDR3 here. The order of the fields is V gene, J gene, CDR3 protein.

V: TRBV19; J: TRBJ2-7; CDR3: ASSMYGGSSYEQY
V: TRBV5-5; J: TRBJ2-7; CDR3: ASSLGASGTYEQY
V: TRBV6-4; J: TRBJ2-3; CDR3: ASSDSGGTTDTQY
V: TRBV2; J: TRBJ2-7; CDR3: ASSNQINYEQY
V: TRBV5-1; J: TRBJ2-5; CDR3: ASSQPTGTAQETQY
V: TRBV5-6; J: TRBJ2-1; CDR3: ASSLGLGFSPNEQF
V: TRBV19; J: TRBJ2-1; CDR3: ASSILGQGGNEQF
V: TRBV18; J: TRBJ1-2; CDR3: ASSPNRADYGYT
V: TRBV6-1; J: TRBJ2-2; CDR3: ASSEDVVWNGELF
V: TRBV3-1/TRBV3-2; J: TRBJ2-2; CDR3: ASGLAGHTGELF
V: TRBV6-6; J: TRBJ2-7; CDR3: ASSYIAGESEQY
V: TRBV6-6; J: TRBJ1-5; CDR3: ASSQGAVQPQH
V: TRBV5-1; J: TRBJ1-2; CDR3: ASSRGQLLNYGYT
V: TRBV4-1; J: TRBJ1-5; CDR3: ASSQEQTGWDQPQH
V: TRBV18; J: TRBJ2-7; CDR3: ASSPTEAYEQY
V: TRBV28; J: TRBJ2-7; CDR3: ASSSIAGGRYEQY
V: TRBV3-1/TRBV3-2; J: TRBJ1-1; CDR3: ASSQGQLNTEAF
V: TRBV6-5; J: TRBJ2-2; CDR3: ASSYSTIPGGELF
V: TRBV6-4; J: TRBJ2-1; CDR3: ASSTGDEQF
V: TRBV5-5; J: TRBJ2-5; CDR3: ASSLPGRQETQY
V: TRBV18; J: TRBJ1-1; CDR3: ASSPPGTENTEAF
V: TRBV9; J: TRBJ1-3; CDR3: ASSVEGSGNTIY
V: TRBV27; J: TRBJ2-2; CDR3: ASSPRDRGRRTGELF
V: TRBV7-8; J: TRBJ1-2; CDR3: ASSLAGFDHGYT
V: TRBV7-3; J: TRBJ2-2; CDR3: ASSLTRGHTGELF
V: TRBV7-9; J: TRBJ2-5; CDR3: ASSGGLAGGLETQY
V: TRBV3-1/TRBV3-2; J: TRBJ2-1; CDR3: ASSQTLYNEQF
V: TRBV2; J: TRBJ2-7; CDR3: ASKSGRTGGREQY
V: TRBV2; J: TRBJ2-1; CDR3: ASSEAGLDYNEQF
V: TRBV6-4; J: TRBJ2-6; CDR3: ASSDNSGANVLT
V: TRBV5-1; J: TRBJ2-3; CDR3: ASSFSGSSDTQY
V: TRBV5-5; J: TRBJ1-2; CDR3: ASRIRGAEGGYT
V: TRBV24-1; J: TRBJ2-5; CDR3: ATSVTGETQY
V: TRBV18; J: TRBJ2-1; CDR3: ASSLYPGQGAGSYNEQF
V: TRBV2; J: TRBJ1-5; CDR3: ASSIEAGTLSNQPQH
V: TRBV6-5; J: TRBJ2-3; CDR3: ASRLDSYTDTQY
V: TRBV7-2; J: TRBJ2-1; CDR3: ASSSYLSTDEQF
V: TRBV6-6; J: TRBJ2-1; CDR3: ASRPDGSGAANEQF
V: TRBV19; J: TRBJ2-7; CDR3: ASSIDHTTAAYEQY
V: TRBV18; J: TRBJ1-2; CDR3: ASSTGTGLGSYGYT
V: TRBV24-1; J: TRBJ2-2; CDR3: ATRGAGELF
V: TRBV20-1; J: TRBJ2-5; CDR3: SAHRETQY
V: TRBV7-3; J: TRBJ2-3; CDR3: ASSLQGGLSTDTQY
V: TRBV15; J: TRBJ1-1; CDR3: ATSRDQGSTEAF
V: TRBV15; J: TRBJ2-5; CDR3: ATSRETKETQY
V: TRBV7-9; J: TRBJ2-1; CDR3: ASSLGAKGLSSYNEQF
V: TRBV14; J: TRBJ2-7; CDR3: ASSQSSYEQY
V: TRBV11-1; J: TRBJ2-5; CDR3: ASSLLGGRIRETQY